This paragraph reports one TCR beta chain. Adults between about 18 and 95 years of age took part from 20 to 25 US areas. Donors in Cohort 3 who had recovered were those with two negative PCRs, healthcare professional clearance, or resolution of their symptoms. This entry is derived from a study of blood T cell repertoires in COVID-19. On the study more broadly: The analysed material was cDNA or gDNA that came from T cells, B-cell-depleted T cells, or PBMCs.

Original analysis: Reference gene primer amplification yielded estimated nucleated cell counts. Sequencing was performed with immunoSEQ multiplex PCR; in TCRdb, only in-frame clones are kept and a portion is missing. V, J and clone size are taken as reported in that table, and D and trimming were inferred from the DNA itself. The table records 200,000 or so clones, about 88% of them present only once. Sequencing was performed on PBMCs or T cells enriched from blood (not recorded which). This TCR was recovered from a woman in her twenties or thirties who had recovered from COVID-19.

Here the CDR3 reads CASSEVGLVIEQFF. The CDR3 DNA reads as TGTGCCAGCAGTGAAGTGGGACTAGTCATTGAGCAGTTCTTC. The chain is built from TRBV25-1 and TRBJ2-1; 8 bases align to TRBD2. CDR1 is MGHDK and CDR2 is SYGVNS in the germline V gene. The CDR3 is 14 residues long. V lost 2 bases to trimming and J lost 9 bases; unmatched junction nucleotides: 6.